What follows are 13 T cell receptor beta chains derived from one specimen sequenced in a study of T cells expressing NK-cell markers (dated by TCRdb to 2018 to 2021). Library preparation employed 5' RACE. Sequenced on an Illumina HiSeq 2000. Based on TCRdb reprocessing of the reads, there is one entry per CDR3 protein sequence, and DNA is missing. The sample's table lists a count of more than 250,000 distinct CDR3 sequences. The top ten hold about 0.4% of the sample. Sequencing was done on a sample of blood T cells: a sorted CD56 or NKG2C T cell subset, CD4+ or CD8+ T cells, or bulk PBMC T cells (not recorded which). These receptors all come from a man between 18 and 29 years old in good health. Donor details come from another sample of the same person, matched by shared clones.

The chain combines TRBV6-5 with TRBJ1-2; there is no DNA to check the TCRdb D call of TRBD1. Germline-derived CDR1 and CDR2 are MNHEY and SVGAGI. The length of the CDR3 is 14 residues. The CDR3 here is CASKPGQNAEGYTF.

The chain recombines TRBV5-1 with TRBJ2-5; the D call of TRBD1 rests on TCRdb alone, since no DNA is present to check it. Germline V gene lookup returns CDR1 SGHRS and CDR2 YFSETQ. The CDR3 is made up of 14 amino acids. This CDR3 is CASSRRDEGETQYF.

Here the CDR3 reads CASSFDRASYEQYF. J is TRBJ2-7 and V is TRBV7-2; TCRdb proposes TRBD1, but this gene call is untestable without DNA. The CDR3 is 14 amino acids. Per germline, CDR1 SGHTA and CDR2 FQGNSA.

The CDR3 reads CASSKGQGRTEAFF. This chain uses TRBV7-2 with TRBJ1-1; TCRdb selects TRBD1, and the lack of DNA leaves this call unchecked. CDR3 length equals 14 residues. Germline CDR1 SGHTA, CDR2 FQGNSA.

The chain is built from TRBV20-1 and TRBJ2-7; lacking DNA, the TRBD2 call made by TCRdb goes unchecked. Germline values: CDR1 DFQATT, CDR2 SNEGSKA (reference sequence). The CDR3 contains 12 residues. CDR3 amino acids: CSATSGMGEQYF.

J is TRBJ2-4 and V is TRBV19; TCRdb lists TRBD2, though no DNA is available to test this call. This CDR3 has 16 residues. Per the germline V gene, CDR1 is LNHDA and CDR2 is SQIVND (reference sequence). CDR3 in amino acids: CASSPRTSGRADIQYF.

The genes are TRBV12-3 or TRBV12-4 and TRBJ2-4; the TCRdb call, TRBD2, lacks DNA for checking. The CDR3 consists of 16 residues. CDR3 protein: CASSPGTLLAKNIQYF.

The CDR3: CSARAQADEQFF. The J gene is TRBJ2-1, the V gene TRBV20-1. Germline V gives CDR1 DFQATT, CDR2 SNEGSKA (reference sequence). The CDR3 consists of 12 residues.

The V gene is TRBV24-1, the J gene TRBJ2-5; TCRdb indicates TRBD2, and absent DNA this call remains unverified. The germline gives CDR1 KGHDR, CDR2 SFDVKD. The CDR3 runs 16 residues. The CDR3 region is CATSDSLAGARETQYF.

This chain connects TRBV29-1 to TRBJ2-6; TCRdb gives TRBD1 as the D gene, but with no DNA this cannot be confirmed. The CDR3 is made up of 17 amino acids. Germline-derived CDR1 and CDR2 are SQVTM and ANQGSEA. The CDR3 is CSALGQGLNSGANVLTF.

CDR3 loop: CASSYSGGGMNTEAFF. This chain links TRBV6-2 or TRBV6-3 with TRBJ1-1; no DNA is available, so the TRBD1 call from TCRdb remains unchecked. Germline V gene lookup returns CDR1 MNHEY and CDR2 SVGEGT. The CDR3 has 16 amino acids.

The chain is built from TRBV4-2 and TRBJ2-2; the TRBD1 assignment by TCRdb is unverifiable without DNA. The CDR3 is made up of 16 amino acids. Germline V gene lookup returns CDR1 LGHNA and CDR2 YNFKEQ. CDR3 protein: CASSQDRGGNTGELFF.

The chain links TRBV5-5 to TRBJ1-2; TCRdb's D call, TRBD1, is unchecked because there is no DNA. Germline lookup yields CDR1 SGHKS and CDR2 YYEKEE (reference sequence). The CDR3 is 14 residues long. CDR3 sequence: CASSPGTGVNGYTF. The whole variable domain, filled in from reference TRBV5-5 and TRBJ1-2, reads DAGVTQSPTHLIKTRGQQVTLRCSPISGHKSVSWYQQVLGQGPQFIFQYYEKEERGRGNFPDRFSARQFPNYSSELNVNALLLGDSALYLCASSPGTGVNGYTFGSGTRLTVV.